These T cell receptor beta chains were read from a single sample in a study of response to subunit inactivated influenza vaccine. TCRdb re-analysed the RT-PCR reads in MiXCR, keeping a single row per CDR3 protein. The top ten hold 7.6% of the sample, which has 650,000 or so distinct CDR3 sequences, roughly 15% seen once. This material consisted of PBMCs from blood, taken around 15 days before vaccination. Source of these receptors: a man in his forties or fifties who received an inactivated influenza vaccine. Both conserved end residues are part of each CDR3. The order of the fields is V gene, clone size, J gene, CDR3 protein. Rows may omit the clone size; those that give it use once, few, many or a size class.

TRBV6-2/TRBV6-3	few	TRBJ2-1	CASSYVQYNEQFF
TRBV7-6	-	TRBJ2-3	CASSYLSTDTQYF
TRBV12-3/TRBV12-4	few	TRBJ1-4	CASRPLTGGGTNEKLFF
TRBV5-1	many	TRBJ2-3	CASSFTTGADTQYF
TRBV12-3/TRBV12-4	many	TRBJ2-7	CASSYGVGYEQYF
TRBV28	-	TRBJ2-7	CASSGPFYRGTYEQYF
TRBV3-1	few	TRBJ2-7	CASSQGAGPSIRQYF
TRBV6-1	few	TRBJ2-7	CASRNRDRGYEQYF
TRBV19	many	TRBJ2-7	CASSGDSSYEQYF
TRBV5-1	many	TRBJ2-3	CASSLGAWRGTDTQYF
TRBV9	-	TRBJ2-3	CASSVRASGRDTQYF
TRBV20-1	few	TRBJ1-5	CSARGRGTNQPQHF
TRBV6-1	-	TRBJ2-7	CASSEGGFHYEQYF
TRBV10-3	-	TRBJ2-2	CAISAGTGELFF
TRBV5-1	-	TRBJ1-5	CASTITGARIHQPQHF
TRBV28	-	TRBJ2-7	CASGIQILSSYEQHF
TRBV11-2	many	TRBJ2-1	CASSLDLGEQFF
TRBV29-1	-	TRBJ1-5	CSVAGTDPNQPQHF
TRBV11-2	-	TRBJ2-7	CASSLVGQGINEQYF
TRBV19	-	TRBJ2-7	CASSIGQGSHEQYF
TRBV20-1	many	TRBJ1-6	CSATGGDNSPLHF
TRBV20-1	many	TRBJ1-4	CSAYEAGLEKLFF
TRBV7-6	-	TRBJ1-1	CASSPTGTEAFF
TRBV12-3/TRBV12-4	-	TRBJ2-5	CASSFASWSAETQYF
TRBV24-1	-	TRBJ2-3	CATSERDGWGTDTQYF
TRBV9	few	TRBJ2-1	CASSAGGSGYNEQFF
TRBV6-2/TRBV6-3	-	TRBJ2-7	CASSYGPFSRSYEQYF
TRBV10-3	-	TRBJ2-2	CAIRGTSVTGELFF
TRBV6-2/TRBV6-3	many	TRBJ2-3	CASKDTSGATDTQYF
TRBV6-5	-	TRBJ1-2	CASSRRRTEGYTF
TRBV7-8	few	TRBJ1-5	CASSHSPRQPQHF
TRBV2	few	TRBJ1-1	CASRAARQNTEAFF
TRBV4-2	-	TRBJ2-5	CASSPHGRQDGETQYF
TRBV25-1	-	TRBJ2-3	CASSDHQLPDTQYF
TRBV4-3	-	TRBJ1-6	CASSQQTGGVSPLHF
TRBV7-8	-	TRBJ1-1	CASSFPTGVNTEAFF
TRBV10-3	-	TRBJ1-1	CATSTGGNMNTEAFF